Shown below are 14 T cell receptor beta chains from a single sample sequenced in a study of shared clonotypes between healthy human individuals. The protocol was immunoSEQ multiplex PCR, while the TCRdb copy is restricted to in-frame clones and leaves out a portion. The data contain over a million clones, approximately 78% of them singletons. Sequencing was done on a sample of memory CD4+ T cells from PBMCs. Indicated subset: CD45RA-negative fraction. The receptor set was obtained from a man aged 18 to 29 in good health. Some clones in this sample may be carry-over from other donors' samples.

This clone came up once. The chain uses TRBV19 and TRBJ2-5; D may match TRBD1 or TRBD2 (6 bases each). Per germline, CDR1 LNHDA and CDR2 SQIVND (reference sequence). This CDR3 region has 14 residues. Trimming took off 8 bases at V and 4 bases at J, with 17 bases between the two ends. The CDR3 sequence is CASRRGVGPETQYF. CDR3 nucleotides: TGTGCCAGTCGAAGGGGGGTTGGGCCAGAGACCCAGTACTTC. The whole variable domain, filled in from reference TRBV19 and TRBJ2-5, reads DGGITQSPKYLFRKEGQNVTLSCEQNLNHDAMYWYRQDPGQGLRLIYYSQIVNDFQKGDIAEGYSVSREKKESFPLTVTSAQKNPTAFYLCASRRGVGPETQYFGPGTRLLVL.

The gene calls are TRBV29-1 and TRBJ1-5, with a possible D match to TRBD1 (5 bases). The CDR3 loop spans 12 amino acids. V lost 4 bases to trimming and J lost 5 bases, with 9 bases between them. Germline CDR1 is SQVTM and CDR2 is ANQGSEA. The CDR3 coding sequence is TGCAGCGTTGGGGGCCTCGATCAGCCCCAGCATTTT. It specifies CSVGGLDQPQHF.

J is TRBJ2-7 and V is TRBV7-2; D might be TRBD1 (5 bases). With 0 bases removed from V and 6 bases from J, the gap between germline ends came to 12 bases. Per the germline V gene, CDR1 is SGHTA and CDR2 is FQGNSA. The CDR3 covers 14 residues. The CDR3 region has the DNA TGTGCCAGCAGCTTAGCTTGGGGCTCTACCGAGCAGTACTTC. Translation gives CASSLAWGSTEQYF. The full variable domain, rest sourced from reference TRBV7-2 and TRBJ2-7, is GAGVSQSPSNKVTEKGKDVELRCDPISGHTALYWYRQSLGQGLEFLIYFQGNSAPDKSGLPSDRFSAERTGGSVSTLTIQRTQQEDSAVYLCASSLAWGSTEQYFGPGTRLTVT.

The chain is built from TRBV11-2 and TRBJ2-5; D is uncertain. The germline gives CDR1 SGHAT, CDR2 FQNNGV. V shed 3 bases and J shed 5 bases, with 10 bases lying between them. The CDR3 extends over 13 amino acids. CDR3 region: CASSFKGVETQYF. As DNA, the CDR3 is TGTGCCAGCAGCTTCAAGGGCGTGGAGACCCAGTACTTC.

The chain links TRBV18 to TRBJ2-7; 11 bases map to TRBD1. Germline V gives CDR1 KGHSH, CDR2 LQKENI. CDR3 length: 15 residues. With 4 bases clipped from V and 4 bases from J, the junction kept 6 bases outside the gene matches. The CDR3 region has the DNA TGTGCCAGCTCACTAGGACAGGGGGCGGTTTACGAGCAGTACTTC. This encodes CASSLGQGAVYEQYF. The full variable domain, with the rest looked up from reference TRBV18 and TRBJ2-7, is NAGVMQNPRHLVRRRGQEARLRCSPMKGHSHVYWYRQLPEEGLKFMVYLQKENIIDESGMPKERFSAEFPKEGPSILRIQQVVRGDSAAYFCASSLGQGAVYEQYFGPGTRLTVT.

V and J are TRBV6-1 and TRBJ2-3, with D possibly being TRBD1 (6 bases). In germline, CDR1 is MNHNS, CDR2 SASEGT. The V gene lost 5 bases and the J gene lost 2 bases, with 14 bases spanning the gap. CDR3 length equals 15 residues. The CDR3 nucleotides read TGTGCCAGCAGTCTACAAGGGGGAATCACAGATACGCAGTATTTT. Amino acids: CASSLQGGITDTQYF.

This clone was seen a handful of times. This rearrangement joins TRBV2 to TRBJ2-1; D gene unclear. Trimming took off 8 bases at V and 0 bases at J, with 8 bases between the two ends. Germline CDR1 reads SNHLY; CDR2 reads FYNNEI. The CDR3 runs 13 residues. The CDR3 sequence is CASGQRSYNEQFF. CDR3 nucleotide sequence: TGTGCCAGCGGTCAGCGCTCCTACAATGAGCAGTTCTTC.

The chain has TRBV11-2 and TRBJ2-6; the D is unclear. The V gene lost 5 bases and the J gene lost 0 bases, with 14 bases spanning the gap. CDR3 length: 17 amino acids. Germline V gives CDR1 SGHAT, CDR2 FQNNGV. DNA of the CDR3: TGTGCCAGCAGCGCCGGCAGGTTTATCTCTGGGGCCAACGTCCTGACTTTC. It specifies CASSAGRFISGANVLTF.

The CDR3 DNA is TGTGCCAGCAGTGTGAGCGGGGTTTCGATCTATGGCTACACCTTC. Its protein product is CASSVSGVSIYGYTF. V usage is TRBV5-6 and J usage is TRBJ1-2, with D uncertain. CDR1 is SGHDT and CDR2 is YYEEEE in the germline V gene. Trimming removed 5 bases at V and 4 bases at J, with 18 bases between. The length of the CDR3 is 15 residues. Combining the CDR3 with reference TRBV5-6 and TRBJ1-2 gives the whole variable domain DAGVTQSPTHLIKTRGQQVTLRCSPKSGHDTVSWYQQALGQGPQFIFQYYEEEERQRGNFPDRFSGHQFPNYSSELNVNALLLGDSALYLCASSVSGVSIYGYTFGSGTRLTVV.

V and J are TRBV27 and TRBJ1-2; 10 bases match TRBD1. There are 16 residues in the CDR3. CDR1 MNHEY and CDR2 SMNVEV come from the germline V gene (reference sequence). J gave up 5 bases and V 8 bases, and 14 bases lay outside the gene matches. In DNA form, the CDR3 reads TGTGCCAGCCACCCTCGGACAGGGGGGGTTAGTTATGGCTACACCTTC. This translates into CASHPRTGGVSYGYTF.

The chain is built from TRBV5-1 and TRBJ2-1; TRBD1 might be the D (7 bases). The V and J ends lost 2 bases and 6 bases respectively, with 18 bases between them. The CDR3 sequence is 16 residues long. Per germline, CDR1 SGHRS and CDR2 YFSETQ. CDR3 sequence (DNA): TGCGCCAGCAGCTTCCCCCAGTCAGGGGGAGGCAATGAGCAGTTCTTC. Its protein is CASSFPQSGGGNEQFF.

This clone was picked up one time. V is TRBV5-1 and J is TRBJ2-7; 9 bases line up with TRBD1. The CDR3 is 22 residues long. V shed 1 base, J shed 0 bases, and the junction held 23 bases outside the gene matches. Germline lookup yields CDR1 SGHRS and CDR2 YFSETQ. The CDR3 DNA reads TGCGCCAGCAGCTTGTGGGGACCTACAGGGGGCATCAGCGCGGGGAGCTCCTACGAGCAGTACTTC. Its translation is CASSLWGPTGGISAGSSYEQYF.

This chain links TRBV29-1 with TRBJ2-1, with D possibly TRBD1 on 6 matching bases. The germline V gene encodes CDR1 SQVTM and CDR2 ANQGSEA. The CDR3 has 12 amino acids. The CDR3 region has the DNA TGCACCTTCAGGGGTACCTACAATGAGCAGTTCTTC. The encoded protein is CTFRGTYNEQFF.

The gene calls are TRBV7-3 and TRBJ2-3; D is possibly TRBD1 or TRBD2 (5 bases each). The germline gives CDR1 SGHTA, CDR2 FQGTGA. The CDR3 extends over 13 amino acids. V was cut by 5 bases and J by 6 bases, with 12 bases left in between. CDR3 protein: CASSPDWGDTQYF. The CDR3 DNA is TGTGCCAGCAGCCCGGACTGGGGGGATACGCAGTATTTT.